The 17 T cell receptor beta chains below come from one sample, sequenced in a study of shared clonotypes between healthy human individuals. The repertoire was sequenced with immunoSEQ multiplex PCR; TCRdb's copy has only in-frame clones and lacks some. The table lists nearly 2 million clones, approximately 94% of them singletons. Naivety among CD8 cells was defined by CD45RO negativity and positive CCR7 selection, thereby excluding terminally differentiated effector memory CD45RA+ cells. Input material: naive CD8+ T cells sorted from blood. Receptors originate from a man younger than 35 in good health.

The V and J genes are TRBV4-2 and TRBJ2-7; 7 bases agree with TRBD1. The CDR3 covers 15 residues. V was clipped by 0 bases and J by 2 bases; unmatched bases: 4. Germline V gives CDR1 LGHNA, CDR2 YNFKEQ. The CDR3 protein is CASSQDGQGAYEQYF. CDR3 nucleotide sequence: TGTGCCAGCAGCCAAGATGGGCAGGGGGCCTACGAGCAGTACTTC.

The CDR3: CASEPGGGGQETQYF. CDR3 sequence (DNA): TGTGCCAGCGAACCAGGGGGCGGGGGCCAAGAGACCCAGTACTTC. The chain combines TRBV27 with TRBJ2-5; a weak D match, TRBD1 (8 bases). The CDR3 length is 15 residues. Trimming left V 8 bases short and J 1 base short, with 17 bases between. The germline V gene has CDR1 MNHEY and CDR2 SMNVEV (reference sequence).

The CDR3 nucleotides are TGTGCCAGCAGTCTGGACAGGGGGGGTTCCTACGAGCAGTACTTC. Translation: CASSLDRGGSYEQYF. This chain connects TRBV5-4 to TRBJ2-7, with 10 bases matching TRBD1. V lost 5 bases, J lost 1 base, and 6 bases stayed unmatched. The CDR3 runs 15 residues. Germline-derived CDR1 and CDR2 are SGHNT and YYREEE (reference sequence). Looking up the rest from reference TRBV5-4 and TRBJ2-7 gives the full variable domain: ETGVTQSPTHLIKTRGQQVTLRCSSQSGHNTVSWYQQALGQGPQFIFQYYREEENGRGNFPPRFSGLQFPNYSSELNVNALELDDSALYLCASSLDRGGSYEQYFGPGTRLTVT.

The chain is built from TRBV30 and TRBJ1-1; tentative D call: TRBD1 (5 bases). The CDR3 covers 13 residues. Germline V CDR1 and CDR2: GTSNPN, SVGIG (reference sequence). The ends were cut back, 4 bases at V and 1 base at J, with 10 bases in the middle. The CDR3 DNA is TGTGCCTGGAACCTGGGGGGGAACACTGAAGCTTTCTTT. Its protein product is CAWNLGGNTEAFF.

This clone showed up just once. The chain couples TRBV27 to TRBJ2-1; D unresolved. The V gene lost 5 bases and the J gene lost 7 bases, with 9 bases spanning the gap. The germline gives CDR1 MNHEY, CDR2 SMNVEV (reference sequence). CDR3 size: 12 residues. The CDR3 nucleotides read TGTGCCAGCAGTACTCAACTAAATGAGCAGTTCTTC. Translated: CASSTQLNEQFF.

As for this clone: The sample carries other DNA sequences with the same CDR3. The chain uses TRBV10-3 and TRBJ1-1, with a possible D match to TRBD1 (5 bases). This CDR3 spans 12 amino acids. V was shortened by 2 bases and J by 5 bases, with 6 bases between the two germline ends. The germline V gene encodes CDR1 ENHRY and CDR2 SYGVKD. The CDR3 loop is CAISEGGTEAFF. The CDR3 DNA is TGTGCCATCAGTGAGGGGGGGACTGAAGCTTTCTTT.

The V and J genes are TRBV2 and TRBJ2-3, with D possibly matching TRBD2 (5 bases). The germline V and J ends were trimmed by 9 bases and 0 bases, with 13 bases remaining between them. Per the germline V gene, CDR1 is SNHLY and CDR2 is FYNNEI. This CDR3 has 14 amino acids. The CDR3 DNA sequence: TGTGCCAGGGGAGACGGCTCTAGCACAGATACGCAGTATTTT. Amino acid sequence: CARGDGSSTDTQYF. The full variable domain, completed using reference TRBV2 and TRBJ2-3, is EPEVTQTPSHQVTQMGQEVILRCVPISNHLYFYWYRQILGQKVEFLVSFYNNEISEKSEIFDDQFSVERPDGSNFTLKIRSTKLEDSAMYFCARGDGSSTDTQYFGPGTRLTVL.

Concerning this clone itself: Different DNA sequences within this sample yield the same CDR3. V usage is TRBV2 and J usage is TRBJ2-7; TRBD1 matches at 7 bases. Losses at the gene ends were 11 bases for V and 0 bases for J; bases not matched to a gene: 4. Germline V gene data show CDR1 as SNHLY and CDR2 as FYNNEI. The CDR3 loop spans 12 amino acids. Here the CDR3 DNA reads TGTGCCGGCCGGGACAGCTCCTACGAGCAGTACTTC. It yields the protein CAGRDSSYEQYF. Together with reference TRBV2 and TRBJ2-7, the CDR3 gives the full variable domain: EPEVTQTPSHQVTQMGQEVILRCVPISNHLYFYWYRQILGQKVEFLVSFYNNEISEKSEIFDDQFSVERPDGSNFTLKIRSTKLEDSAMYFCAGRDSSYEQYFGPGTRLTVT.

This chain connects TRBV5-6 to TRBJ2-7, with TRBD2 identical over 13 bases. J gave up 5 bases and V 4 bases, and 6 bases lay outside the gene matches. Germline-derived CDR1 and CDR2 are SGHDT and YYEEEE. CDR3 length equals 15 residues. CDR3 DNA: TGTGCCAGCAGCCCGACTAGCGGGGGGCAAGACGAGCAGTACTTC. Its protein is CASSPTSGGQDEQYF.

The chain uses TRBV27 and TRBJ1-1; maybe TRBD1 (6 bases). V lost 7 bases and J 4 bases, leaving 7 bases between the germline ends. Per the germline V gene, CDR1 is MNHEY and CDR2 is SMNVEV (reference sequence). The length of the CDR3 is 11 residues. CDR3 coding DNA: TGTGCCAGCATACAGGGCACTGAAGCTTTCTTT. This gives the protein CASIQGTEAFF.

In regard to this clone: Other nucleotide sequences from this sample produce the same CDR3. The chain recombines TRBV4-1 with TRBJ2-5, with D possibly TRBD1 on 6 matching bases. V was cut by 3 bases and J by 3 bases, with 11 bases left in between. The CDR3 loop spans 14 amino acids. Per the germline V gene, CDR1 is MGHRA and CDR2 is YSYEKL. CDR3 sequence: CASSQDRTEETQYF. Written as DNA, the CDR3 is TGCGCCAGCAGCCAGGACAGAACAGAAGAGACCCAGTACTTC.

V and J are TRBV2 and TRBJ2-7, with D unresolved. The CDR3 spans 12 residues. Germline-derived CDR1 and CDR2 are SNHLY and FYNNEI. The V end lost 7 bases, the J end lost 1 base, and 8 bases lay between the germline ends. CDR3 loop: CASTPPSYEQYF. The CDR3 DNA reads as TGTGCCAGCACCCCTCCTTCCTACGAGCAGTACTTC. Looking up the rest from reference TRBV2 and TRBJ2-7 gives the full variable domain: EPEVTQTPSHQVTQMGQEVILRCVPISNHLYFYWYRQILGQKVEFLVSFYNNEISEKSEIFDDQFSVERPDGSNFTLKIRSTKLEDSAMYFCASTPPSYEQYFGPGTRLTVT.

V and J are TRBV6-5 and TRBJ2-5, with 8 bases matching TRBD1. V dropped 6 bases and J dropped 5; count of bases not matched to a gene: 11. The CDR3 totals 15 residues. Looked up from germline, CDR1 is MNHEY and CDR2 is SVGAGI. CDR3 DNA: TGTGCCAGCAGCAATATGCAGGGGGCTCGGGAGACCCAGTACTTC. As protein: CASSNMQGARETQYF.

Worth noting for this clone: The sample has other DNA sequences that encode this CDR3 too. This rearrangement joins TRBV27 to TRBJ2-2; D perhaps matches TRBD2 (5 bases). CDR1 is MNHEY and CDR2 is SMNVEV in the germline V gene (reference sequence). V was pared by 6 bases and J by 0 bases, with 8 bases between. This CDR3 region has 14 residues. The CDR3 loop is CASSPGTNTGELFF. Written as DNA, the CDR3 is TGTGCCAGCAGCCCCGGGACGAACACCGGGGAGCTGTTTTTT.

J is TRBJ1-2 and V is TRBV30, with D unresolved. Germline lookup yields CDR1 GTSNPN and CDR2 SVGIG (reference sequence). The CDR3 consists of 13 residues. V was shortened by 8 bases and J by 4 bases, with 17 bases between the two germline ends. The CDR3 coding sequence is TGTGCCCAGTGGCCTACAGATCTCTATGGCTACACCTTC. Its protein is CAQWPTDLYGYTF.

The chain links TRBV7-8 to TRBJ1-2; 7 bases are a match to TRBD1. Germline trimming cut 5 bases from V and 7 bases from J; bases unmatched to any gene: 10. The CDR3 runs 14 residues. CDR1 is SGHVS and CDR2 is FQNEAQ in the germline V gene. CDR3 nucleotide sequence: TGTGCCAGCAGCCAGAGGGGCAGGGGGGGTGGCTACACCTTC. This sequence encodes CASSQRGRGGGYTF.

The chain links TRBV13 to TRBJ2-5; weak D call: TRBD2 (6 bases). Germline CDR1 PRHDT, CDR2 FYEKMQ (reference sequence). The CDR3 totals 14 residues. The V end was cut by 1 base, the J end by 5 bases, with 11 bases between. The CDR3, as DNA: TGTGCCAGCAGCTTAGTTGGGGGAGGTGAGACCCAGTACTTC. Protein sequence: CASSLVGGGETQYF.